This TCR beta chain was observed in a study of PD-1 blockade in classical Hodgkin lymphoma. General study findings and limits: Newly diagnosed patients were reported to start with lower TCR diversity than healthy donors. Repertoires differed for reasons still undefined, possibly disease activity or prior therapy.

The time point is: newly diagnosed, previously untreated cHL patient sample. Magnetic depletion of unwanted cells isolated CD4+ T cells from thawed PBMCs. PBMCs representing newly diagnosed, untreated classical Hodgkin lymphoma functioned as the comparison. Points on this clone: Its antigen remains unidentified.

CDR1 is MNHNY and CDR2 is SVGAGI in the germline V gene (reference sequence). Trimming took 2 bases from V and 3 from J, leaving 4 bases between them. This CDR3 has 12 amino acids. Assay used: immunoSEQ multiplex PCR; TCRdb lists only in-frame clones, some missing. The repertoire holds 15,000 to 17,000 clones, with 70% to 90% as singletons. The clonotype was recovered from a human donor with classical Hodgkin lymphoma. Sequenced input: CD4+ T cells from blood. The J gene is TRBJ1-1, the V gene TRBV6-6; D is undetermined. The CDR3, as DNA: TGTGCCAGCAGTTACAGGGACACTGAAGCTTTCTTT. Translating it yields CASSYRDTEAFF.